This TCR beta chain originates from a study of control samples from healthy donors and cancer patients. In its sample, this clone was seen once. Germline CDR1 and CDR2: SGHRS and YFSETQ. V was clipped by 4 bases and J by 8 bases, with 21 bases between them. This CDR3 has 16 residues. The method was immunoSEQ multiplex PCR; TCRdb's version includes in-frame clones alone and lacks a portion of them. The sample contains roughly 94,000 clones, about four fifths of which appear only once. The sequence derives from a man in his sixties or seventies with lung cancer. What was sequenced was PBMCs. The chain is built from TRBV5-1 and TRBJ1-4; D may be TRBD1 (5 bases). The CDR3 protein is CASSQGPRDPREKLFF. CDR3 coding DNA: TGCGCCAGCAGCCAGGGCCCCAGGGACCCGCGGGAAAAACTGTTTTTT. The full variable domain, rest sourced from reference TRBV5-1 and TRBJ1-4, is KAGVTQTPRYLIKTRGQQVTLSCSPISGHRSVSWYQQTPGQGLQFLFEYFSETQRNKGNFPGRFSGRQFSNSRSEMNVSTLELGDSALYLCASSQGPRDPREKLFFGSGTQLSVL.